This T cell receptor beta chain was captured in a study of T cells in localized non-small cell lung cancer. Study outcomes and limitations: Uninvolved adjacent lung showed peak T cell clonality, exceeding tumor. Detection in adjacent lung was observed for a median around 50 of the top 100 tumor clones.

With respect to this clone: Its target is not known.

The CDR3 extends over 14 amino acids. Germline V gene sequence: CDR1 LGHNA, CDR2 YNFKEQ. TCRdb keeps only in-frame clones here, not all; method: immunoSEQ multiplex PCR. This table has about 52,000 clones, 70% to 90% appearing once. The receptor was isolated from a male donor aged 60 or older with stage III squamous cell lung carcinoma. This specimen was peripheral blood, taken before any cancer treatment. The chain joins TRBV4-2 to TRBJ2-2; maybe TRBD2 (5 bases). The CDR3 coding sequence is TGTGCTAGCGCGTGGGCGAGCGTGGCCGGGGAGCTGTTTTTT. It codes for CASAWASVAGELFF.